What follows are 2 T cell receptor beta chains derived from one specimen sequenced in a study of blood T cell repertoires in COVID-19. Measured with immunoSEQ multiplex PCR; TCRdb has only the in-frame clones, and not every one. This sample has about 110,000 clones, with around 88% found just once. Sequences were obtained from peripheral blood. Every receptor here comes from a man aged 45-65 years with active or convalescent COVID-19.

This clone was detected once. The chain carries TRBV6-2 or TRBV6-3 and TRBJ1-5, with D perhaps TRBD1 (5 bases). This CDR3 has 15 residues. V lost 6 bases to trimming and J lost 7 bases, with 19 bases between them. Germline lookup yields CDR1 MNHEY and CDR2 SVGEGT. CDR3 nucleotides: TGTGCCAGCAGCCGTACCGGATTGGAGGGGCAGCCCCAGCATTTT. This gives the protein CASSRTGLEGQPQHF.

The rearrangement uses TRBV6-5 and TRBJ2-7; D uncertain. V lost 6 bases and J 0 bases, leaving 15 bases between the germline ends. In germline, CDR1 is MNHEY, CDR2 SVGAGI. The length of the CDR3 is 15 residues. CDR3 sequence (DNA): TGTGCCAGCAGCAACCTTGAAACCAGCTCCTACGAGCAGTACTTC. Its translation is CASSNLETSSYEQYF.